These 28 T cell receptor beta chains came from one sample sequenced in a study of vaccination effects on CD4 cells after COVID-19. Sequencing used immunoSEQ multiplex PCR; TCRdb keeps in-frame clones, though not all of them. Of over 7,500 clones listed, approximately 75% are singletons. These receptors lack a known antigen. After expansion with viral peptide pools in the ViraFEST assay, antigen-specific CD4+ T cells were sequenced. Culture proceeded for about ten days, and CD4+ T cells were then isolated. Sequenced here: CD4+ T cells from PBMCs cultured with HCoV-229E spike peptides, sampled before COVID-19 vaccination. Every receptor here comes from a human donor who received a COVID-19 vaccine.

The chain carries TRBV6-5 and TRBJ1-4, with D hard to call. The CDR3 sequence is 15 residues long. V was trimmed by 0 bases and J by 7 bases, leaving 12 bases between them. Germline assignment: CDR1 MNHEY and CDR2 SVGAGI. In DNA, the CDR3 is TGTGCCAGCAGTTACTCGGGGAAAGTCGGTGAAAAACTGTTTTTT. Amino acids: CASSYSGKVGEKLFF.

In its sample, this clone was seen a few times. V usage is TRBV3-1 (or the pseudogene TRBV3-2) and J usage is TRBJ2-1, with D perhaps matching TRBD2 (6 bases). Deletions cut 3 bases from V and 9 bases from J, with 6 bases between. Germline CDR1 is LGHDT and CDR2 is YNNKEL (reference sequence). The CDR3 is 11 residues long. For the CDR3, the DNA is TGTGCCAGCAGCCACGGGGGTGAGCAGTTCTTC. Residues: CASSHGGEQFF.

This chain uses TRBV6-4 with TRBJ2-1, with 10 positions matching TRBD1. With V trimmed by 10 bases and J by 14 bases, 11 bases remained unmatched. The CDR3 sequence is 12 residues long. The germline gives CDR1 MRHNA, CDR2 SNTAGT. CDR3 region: CATKGTGTGEFF. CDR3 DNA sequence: TGTGCCACCAAAGGCACGGGGACAGGGGAGTTCTTC.

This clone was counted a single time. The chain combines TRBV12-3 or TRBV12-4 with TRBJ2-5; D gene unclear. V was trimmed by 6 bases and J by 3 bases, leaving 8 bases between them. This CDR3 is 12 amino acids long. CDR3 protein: CASSTSKETQYF. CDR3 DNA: TGTGCCAGCAGCACCTCAAAAGAGACCCAGTACTTC.

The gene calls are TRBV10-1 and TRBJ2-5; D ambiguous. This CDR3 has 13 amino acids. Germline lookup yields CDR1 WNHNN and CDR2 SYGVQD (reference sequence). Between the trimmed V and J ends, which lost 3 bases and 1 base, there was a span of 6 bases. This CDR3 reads CASSEQIQETQYF. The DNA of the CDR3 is TGCGCCAGCAGTGAACAGATCCAAGAGACCCAGTACTTC.

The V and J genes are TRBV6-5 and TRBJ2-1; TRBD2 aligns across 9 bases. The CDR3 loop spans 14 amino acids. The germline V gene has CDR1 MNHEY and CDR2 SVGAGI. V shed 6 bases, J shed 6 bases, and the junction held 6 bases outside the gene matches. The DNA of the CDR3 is TGTGCCAGCAGAGCGGGGGGCCACGGCAATGAGCAGTTCTTC. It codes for CASRAGGHGNEQFF.

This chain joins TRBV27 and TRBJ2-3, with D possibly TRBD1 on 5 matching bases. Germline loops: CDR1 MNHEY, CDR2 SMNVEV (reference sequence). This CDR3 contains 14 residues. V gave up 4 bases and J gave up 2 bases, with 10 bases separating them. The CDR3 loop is CASSWGPHTDTQYF. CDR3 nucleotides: TGTGCCAGCAGTTGGGGCCCCCACACAGATACGCAGTATTTT.

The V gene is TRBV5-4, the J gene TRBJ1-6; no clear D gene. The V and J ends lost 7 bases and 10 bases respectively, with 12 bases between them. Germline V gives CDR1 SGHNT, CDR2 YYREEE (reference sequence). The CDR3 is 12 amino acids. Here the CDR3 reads CASRVDFSPLHF. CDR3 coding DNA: TGTGCCAGCCGCGTAGACTTCTCACCCCTCCACTTT.

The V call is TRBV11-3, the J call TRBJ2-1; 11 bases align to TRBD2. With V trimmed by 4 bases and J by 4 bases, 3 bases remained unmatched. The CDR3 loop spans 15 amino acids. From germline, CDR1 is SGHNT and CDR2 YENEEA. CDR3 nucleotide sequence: TGTGCCAGCAGCTCCGGGACTAGCGGTTACAATGAGCAGTTCTTC. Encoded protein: CASSSGTSGYNEQFF.

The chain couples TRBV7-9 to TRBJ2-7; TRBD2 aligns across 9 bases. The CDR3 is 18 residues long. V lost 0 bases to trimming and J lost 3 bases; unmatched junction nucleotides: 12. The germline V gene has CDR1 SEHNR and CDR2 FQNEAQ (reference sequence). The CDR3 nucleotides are TGTGCCAGCAGCTTAGCTCCCCGGGGCGGGAGGGGGTTCTACGAGCAGTACTTC. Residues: CASSLAPRGGRGFYEQYF.

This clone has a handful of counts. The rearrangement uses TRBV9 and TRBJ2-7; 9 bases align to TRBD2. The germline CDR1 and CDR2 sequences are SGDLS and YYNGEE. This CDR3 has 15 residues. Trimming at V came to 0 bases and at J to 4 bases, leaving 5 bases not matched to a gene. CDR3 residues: CASSVATSGIYEQYF. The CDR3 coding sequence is TGTGCCAGCAGCGTAGCGACTAGCGGAATATACGAGCAGTACTTC.

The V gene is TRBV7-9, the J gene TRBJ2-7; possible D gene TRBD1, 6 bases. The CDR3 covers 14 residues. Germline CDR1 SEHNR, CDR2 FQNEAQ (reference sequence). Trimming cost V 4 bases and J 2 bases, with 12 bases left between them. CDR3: CASSSRGNTYEQYF. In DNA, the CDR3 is TGTGCCAGCAGCTCCAGGGGAAATACCTACGAGCAGTACTTC.

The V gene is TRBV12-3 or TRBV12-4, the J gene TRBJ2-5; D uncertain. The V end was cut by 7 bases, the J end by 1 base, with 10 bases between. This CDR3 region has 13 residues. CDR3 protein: CASTGTTQETQYF. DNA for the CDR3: TGTGCCAGCACCGGTACTACCCAAGAGACCCAGTACTTC.

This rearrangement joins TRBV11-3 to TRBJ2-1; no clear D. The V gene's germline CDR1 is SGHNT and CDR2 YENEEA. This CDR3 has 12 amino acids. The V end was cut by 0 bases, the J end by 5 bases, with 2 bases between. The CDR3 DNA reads TGTGCCAGCAGCTTAGAAGACAATGAGCAGTTCTTC. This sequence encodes CASSLEDNEQFF.

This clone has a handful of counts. The CDR3 DNA sequence: TGTGCCAGCAGTCTTCCTACTAGTTCCCTTTACTACGAGCAGTACTTC. This sequence encodes CASSLPTSSLYYEQYF. The V gene is TRBV7-2, the J gene TRBJ2-7, with D possibly TRBD2 on 5 matching bases. CDR1 SGHTA and CDR2 FQGNSA come from the germline V gene. The length of the CDR3 is 16 residues. Trimming cost V 6 bases and J 3 bases, with 21 bases left between them.

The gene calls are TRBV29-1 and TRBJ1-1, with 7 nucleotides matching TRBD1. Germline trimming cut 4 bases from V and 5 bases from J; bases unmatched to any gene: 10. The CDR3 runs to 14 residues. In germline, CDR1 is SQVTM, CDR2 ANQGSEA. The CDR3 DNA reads TGCAGCGTTGTCACGAGGGGGCGCGGAACTGAAGCTTTCTTT. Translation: CSVVTRGRGTEAFF.

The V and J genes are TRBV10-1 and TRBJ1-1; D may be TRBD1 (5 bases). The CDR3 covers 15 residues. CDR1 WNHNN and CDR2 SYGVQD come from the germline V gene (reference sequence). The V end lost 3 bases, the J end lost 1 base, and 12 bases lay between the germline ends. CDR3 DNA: TGCGCCAGCAGTGAAAGTCGGGGACGGAACACTGAAGCTTTCTTT. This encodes CASSESRGRNTEAFF.

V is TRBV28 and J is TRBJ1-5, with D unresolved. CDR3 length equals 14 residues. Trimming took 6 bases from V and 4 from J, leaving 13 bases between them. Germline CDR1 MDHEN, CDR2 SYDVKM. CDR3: CASSPPMINQPQHF. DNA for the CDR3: TGTGCCAGCAGCCCTCCGATGATAAATCAGCCCCAGCATTTT.

The chain's CDR3 is CASSYEGTGSYEQYF. The CDR3, as DNA: TGTGCCAGCAGTTACGAGGGGACAGGTTCCTACGAGCAGTACTTC. The rearrangement joins TRBV6-5 to TRBJ2-7; 8 nucleotides match TRBD1. V shed 2 bases and J 1 base; nucleotides not matched to a gene: 4. The CDR3 runs to 15 residues. Germline lookup yields CDR1 MNHEY and CDR2 SVGAGI.

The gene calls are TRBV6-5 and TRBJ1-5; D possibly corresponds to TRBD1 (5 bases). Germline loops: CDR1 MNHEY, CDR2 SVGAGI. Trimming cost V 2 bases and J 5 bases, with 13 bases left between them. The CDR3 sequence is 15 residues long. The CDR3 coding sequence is TGTGCCAGCAGTTACGCGCAGGGCAGTGATCAGCCCCAGCATTTT. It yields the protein CASSYAQGSDQPQHF.

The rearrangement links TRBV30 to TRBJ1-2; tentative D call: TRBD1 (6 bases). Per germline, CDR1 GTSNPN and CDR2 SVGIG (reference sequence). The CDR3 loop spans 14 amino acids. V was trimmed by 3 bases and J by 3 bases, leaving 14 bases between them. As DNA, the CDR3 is TGTGCCTGGAGGTTAAGGGGGGGGGACTATGGCTACACCTTC. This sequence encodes CAWRLRGGDYGYTF.

CDR3 nucleotide sequence: TGTGCCAGCAGCCAAGTCGGGGGGGGTGGCTACACCTTC. Protein product: CASSQVGGGGYTF. This sequence joins TRBV3-1 (or the pseudogene TRBV3-2) and TRBJ1-2, with D possibly being TRBD1 (5 bases). V was shortened by 1 base and J by 7 bases, with 10 bases between the two germline ends. The CDR3 spans 13 residues. In germline, CDR1 is LGHDT, CDR2 YNNKEL (reference sequence).

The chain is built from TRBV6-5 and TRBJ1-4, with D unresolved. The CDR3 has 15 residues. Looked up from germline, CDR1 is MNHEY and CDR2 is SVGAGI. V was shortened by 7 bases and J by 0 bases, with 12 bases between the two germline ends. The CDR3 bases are TGTGCCAGCACGCGAACAGACCCAACTAATGAAAAACTGTTTTTT. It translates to CASTRTDPTNEKLFF.

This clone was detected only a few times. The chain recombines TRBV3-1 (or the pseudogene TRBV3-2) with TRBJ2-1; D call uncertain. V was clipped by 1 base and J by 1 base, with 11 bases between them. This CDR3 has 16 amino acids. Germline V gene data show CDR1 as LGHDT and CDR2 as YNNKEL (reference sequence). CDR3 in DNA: TGTGCCAGCAGCCAAGGTCGCCTATTGTCCTACAATGAGCAGTTCTTC. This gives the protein CASSQGRLLSYNEQFF.

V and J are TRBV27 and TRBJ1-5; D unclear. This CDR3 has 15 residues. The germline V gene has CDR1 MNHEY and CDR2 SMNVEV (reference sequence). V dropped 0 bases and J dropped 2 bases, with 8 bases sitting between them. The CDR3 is CASSLSVGGNQPQHF. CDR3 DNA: TGTGCCAGCAGTTTATCGGTTGGGGGCAATCAGCCCCAGCATTTT.

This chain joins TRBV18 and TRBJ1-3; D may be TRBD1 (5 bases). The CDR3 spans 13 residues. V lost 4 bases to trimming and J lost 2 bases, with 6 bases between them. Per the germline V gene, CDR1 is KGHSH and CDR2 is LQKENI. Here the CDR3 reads CASSQDTGNTIYF. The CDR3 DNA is TGTGCCAGCTCACAGGACACTGGAAACACCATATATTTT.

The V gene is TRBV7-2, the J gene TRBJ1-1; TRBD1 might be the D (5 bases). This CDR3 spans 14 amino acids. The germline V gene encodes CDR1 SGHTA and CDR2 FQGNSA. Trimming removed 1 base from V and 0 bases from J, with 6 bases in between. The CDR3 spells CASSLGGVNTEAFF. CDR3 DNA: TGTGCCAGCAGCTTAGGAGGGGTGAACACTGAAGCTTTCTTT.

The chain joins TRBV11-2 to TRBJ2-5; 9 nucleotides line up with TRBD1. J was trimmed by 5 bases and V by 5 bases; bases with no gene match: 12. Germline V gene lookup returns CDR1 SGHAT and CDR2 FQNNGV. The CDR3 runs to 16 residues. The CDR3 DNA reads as TGTGCCAGCAGCGGCCGTACAGGGGGCGCAGGGGAGACCCAGTACTTC. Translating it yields CASSGRTGGAGETQYF.